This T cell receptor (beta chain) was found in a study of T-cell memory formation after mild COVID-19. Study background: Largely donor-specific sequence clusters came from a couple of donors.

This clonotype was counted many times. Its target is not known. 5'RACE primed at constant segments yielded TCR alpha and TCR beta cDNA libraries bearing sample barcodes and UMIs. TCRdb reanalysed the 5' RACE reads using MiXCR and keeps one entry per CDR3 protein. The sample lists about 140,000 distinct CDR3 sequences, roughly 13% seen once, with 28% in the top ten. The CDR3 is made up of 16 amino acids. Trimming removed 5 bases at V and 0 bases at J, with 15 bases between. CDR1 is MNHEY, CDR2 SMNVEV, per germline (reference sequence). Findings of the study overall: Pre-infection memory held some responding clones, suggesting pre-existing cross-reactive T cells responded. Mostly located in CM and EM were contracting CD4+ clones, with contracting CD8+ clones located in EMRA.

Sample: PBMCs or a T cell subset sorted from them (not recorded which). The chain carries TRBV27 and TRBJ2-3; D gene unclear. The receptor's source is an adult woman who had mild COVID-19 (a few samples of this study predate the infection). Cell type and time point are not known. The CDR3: CASSLHYSSSTDTQYF. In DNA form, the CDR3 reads TGTGCCAGCAGTCTACACTACTCTTCTAGCACAGATACGCAGTATTTT.